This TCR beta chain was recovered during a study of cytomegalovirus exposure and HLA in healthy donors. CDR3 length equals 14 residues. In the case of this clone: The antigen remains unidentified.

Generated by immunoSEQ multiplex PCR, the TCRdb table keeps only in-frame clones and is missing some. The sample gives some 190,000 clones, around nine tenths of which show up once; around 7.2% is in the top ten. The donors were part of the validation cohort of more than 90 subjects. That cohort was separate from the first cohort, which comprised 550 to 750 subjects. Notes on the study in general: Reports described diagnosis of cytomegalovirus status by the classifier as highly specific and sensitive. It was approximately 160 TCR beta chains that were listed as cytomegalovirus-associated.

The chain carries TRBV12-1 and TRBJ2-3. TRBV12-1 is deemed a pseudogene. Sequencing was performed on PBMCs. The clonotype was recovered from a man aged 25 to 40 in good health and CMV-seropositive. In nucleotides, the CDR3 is TGTGCCAGCAGCTTAACAGTATTGGGGGATACGCAGTATTTT. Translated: CASSLTVLGDTQYF.